Ten or more counts support the clone carrying this TCR beta chain. Antigen unknown. This entry comes from a study of T cells in Graves' hyperthyroidism and ophthalmopathy. Study summary: Blood from the periphery was taken at initial diagnosis, before any treatment. Overall study results and limits: With a median lead of 6.5 months before onset, the model predicted ophthalmopathy.

Researchers amplified the TCR beta CDR3 regions from RNA transcripts. First-round RT-PCR of the TCR CDR3 relied on the HTBI primer set. MiXCR was run by TCRdb on the multiplex PCR reads, yielding one entry per CDR3 protein. The table records about 400,000 distinct CDR3 sequences, roughly 13% of them present only once. There are 11 residues in the CDR3. Germline loops: CDR1 SNHLY, CDR2 FYNNEI. V lost 7 bases, J lost 4 bases, and 7 bases lay in between. Graves' hyperthyroidism without ophthalmopathy progression within 18 months was termed stable. This sequence joins TRBV2 and TRBJ1-2; D is unclear. The material sequenced was blood. The clonotype was recovered from a young woman with Graves' hyperthyroidism. DNA for the CDR3: TGTGCCAGCACCCCCTCCTATGGCTACACCTTC. This codes for CASTPSYGYTF.